This T cell receptor beta chain came from a study of cytomegalovirus exposure and HLA in healthy donors. At the level of the study: Approximately 190 million T cells yielded 117 million unique TCR beta sequences, as an earlier analysis found.

Remarks on this clone: The antigen is unknown.

PCR used 60 Vbeta primers and 13 Jbeta primers. Method: immunoSEQ multiplex PCR; TCRdb's copy keeps in-frame clones and lacks some. The table includes 150,000 to 200,000 clones, approximately 72% detected once. General study results and limits: The study carried out a later analysis of TCR beta sequences. It associated 15,000 to 20,000 of them with specific HLA alleles at a false discovery rate of 0.05. In a later analysis, most CMV-associated TCR beta chains appeared HLA-restricted. From TCR beta sequences, most subjects' HLA-A and HLA-B alleles were reportedly predicted accurately.

CDR3 length equals 13 residues. Per the germline V gene, CDR1 is SQVTM and CDR2 is ANQGSEA. The ends lost 5 bases at V and 8 bases at J; junction bases unmatched: 9. This rearrangement joins TRBV29-1 to TRBJ1-2; TRBD1 matches at 9 bases. The source of this sequence is a human donor in good health. Sequencing was done on a sample of PBMCs. The CDR3 region has the DNA TGCAGCGTTTTAGGGACAGGGACTATGGGCTACACCTTC. Translating gives CSVLGTGTMGYTF.